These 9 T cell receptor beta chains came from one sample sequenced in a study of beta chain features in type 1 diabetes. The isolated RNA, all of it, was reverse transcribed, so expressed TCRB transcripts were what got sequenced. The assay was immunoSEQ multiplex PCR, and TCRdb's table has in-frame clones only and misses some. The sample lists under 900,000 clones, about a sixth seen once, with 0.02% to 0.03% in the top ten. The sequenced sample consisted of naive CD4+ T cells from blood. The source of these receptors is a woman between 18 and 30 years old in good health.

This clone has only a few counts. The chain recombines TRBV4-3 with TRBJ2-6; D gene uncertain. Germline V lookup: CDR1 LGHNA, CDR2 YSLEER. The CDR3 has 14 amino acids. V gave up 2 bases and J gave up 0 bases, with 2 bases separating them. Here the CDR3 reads CASSQLSGANVLTF. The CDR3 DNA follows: TGCGCCAGCAGCCAACTCTCTGGGGCCAACGTCCTGACTTTC.

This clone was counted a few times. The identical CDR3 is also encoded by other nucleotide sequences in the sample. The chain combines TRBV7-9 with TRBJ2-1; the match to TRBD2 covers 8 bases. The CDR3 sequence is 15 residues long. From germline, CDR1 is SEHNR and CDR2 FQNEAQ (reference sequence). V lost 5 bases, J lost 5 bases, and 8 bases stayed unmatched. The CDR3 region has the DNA TGTGCCAGCAGCCTAACTAGCGGCAGAAACAATGAGCAGTTCTTC. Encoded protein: CASSLTSGRNNEQFF.

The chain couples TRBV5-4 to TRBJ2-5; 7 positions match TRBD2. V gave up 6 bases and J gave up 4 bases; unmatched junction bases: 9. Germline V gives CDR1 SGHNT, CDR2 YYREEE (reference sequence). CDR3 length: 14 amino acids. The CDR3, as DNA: TGTGCCAGCACCAACCGCGGGGGTACAGAGACCCAGTACTTC. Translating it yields CASTNRGGTETQYF.

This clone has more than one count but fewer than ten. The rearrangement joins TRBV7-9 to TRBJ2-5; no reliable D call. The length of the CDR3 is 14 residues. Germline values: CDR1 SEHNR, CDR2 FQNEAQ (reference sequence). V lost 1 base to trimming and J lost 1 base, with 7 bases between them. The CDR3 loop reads CASSLGHSQETQYF. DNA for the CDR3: TGTGCCAGCAGCTTAGGCCACAGCCAAGAGACCCAGTACTTC.

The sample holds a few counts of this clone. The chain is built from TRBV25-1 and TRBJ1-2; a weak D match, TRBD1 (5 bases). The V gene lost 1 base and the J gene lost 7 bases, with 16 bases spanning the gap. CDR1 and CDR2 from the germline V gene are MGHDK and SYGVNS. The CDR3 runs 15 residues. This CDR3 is CASSESGGVSGGYTF. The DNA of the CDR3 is TGTGCCAGCAGTGAATCTGGAGGGGTAAGCGGTGGCTACACCTTC.

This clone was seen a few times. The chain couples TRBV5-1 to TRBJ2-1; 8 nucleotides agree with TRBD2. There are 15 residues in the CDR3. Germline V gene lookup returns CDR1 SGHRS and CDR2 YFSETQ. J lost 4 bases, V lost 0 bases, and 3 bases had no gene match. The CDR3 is CASSLVGTRYNEQFF. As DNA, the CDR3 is TGCGCCAGCAGCTTGGTTGGGACTAGGTACAATGAGCAGTTCTTC.

DNA of the CDR3: TGTGCCACCAGCAGAGACGTCACGGGTAACACTGAAGCTTTCTTT. This encodes CATSRDVTGNTEAFF. The V and J genes are TRBV15 and TRBJ1-1; no clear D. In germline, CDR1 is LNHNV, CDR2 YYDKDF (reference sequence). This CDR3 comprises 15 residues. Trimming left V 0 bases short and J 2 bases short, with 10 bases between.

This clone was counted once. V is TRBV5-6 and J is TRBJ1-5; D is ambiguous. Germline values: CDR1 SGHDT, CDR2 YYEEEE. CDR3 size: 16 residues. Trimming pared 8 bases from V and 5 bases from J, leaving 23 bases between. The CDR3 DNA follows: TGTGCCAGTTCCTCCCGGGGAGCGGGGAGAGATCAGCCCCAGCATTTT. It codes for CASSSRGAGRDQPQHF.

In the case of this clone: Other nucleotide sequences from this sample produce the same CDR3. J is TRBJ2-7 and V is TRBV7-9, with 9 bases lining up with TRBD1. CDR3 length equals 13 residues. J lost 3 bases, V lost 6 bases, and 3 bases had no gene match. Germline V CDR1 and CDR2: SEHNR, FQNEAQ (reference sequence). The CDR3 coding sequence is TGTGCCAGCAGTTGGGACAGGGTCTACGAGCAGTACTTC. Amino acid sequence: CASSWDRVYEQYF.